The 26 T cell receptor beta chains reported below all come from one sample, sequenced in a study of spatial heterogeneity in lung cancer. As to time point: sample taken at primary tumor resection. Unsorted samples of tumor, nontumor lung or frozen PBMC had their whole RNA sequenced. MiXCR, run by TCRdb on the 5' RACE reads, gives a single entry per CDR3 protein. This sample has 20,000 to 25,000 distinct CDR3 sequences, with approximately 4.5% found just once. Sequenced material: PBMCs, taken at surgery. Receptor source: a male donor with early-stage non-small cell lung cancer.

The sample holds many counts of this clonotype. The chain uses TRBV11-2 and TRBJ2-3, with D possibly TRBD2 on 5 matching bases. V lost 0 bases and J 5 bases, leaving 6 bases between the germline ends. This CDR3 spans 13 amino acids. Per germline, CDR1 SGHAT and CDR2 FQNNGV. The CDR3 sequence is CASSLDRGDTQYF. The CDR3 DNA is TGTGCCAGCAGCTTAGATCGGGGAGATACGCAGTATTTT.

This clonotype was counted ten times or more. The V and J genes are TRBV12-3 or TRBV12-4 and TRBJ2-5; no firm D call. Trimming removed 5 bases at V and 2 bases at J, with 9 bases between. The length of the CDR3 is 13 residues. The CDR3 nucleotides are TGTGCCAGCAGTCCCGACCTTCAAGAGACCCAGTACTTC. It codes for CASSPDLQETQYF.

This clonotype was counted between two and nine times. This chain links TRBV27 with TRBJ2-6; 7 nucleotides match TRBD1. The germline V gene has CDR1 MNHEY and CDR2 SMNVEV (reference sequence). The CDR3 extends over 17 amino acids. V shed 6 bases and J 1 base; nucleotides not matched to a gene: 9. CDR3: CASSTDRVTSGANVLTF. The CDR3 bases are TGTGCCAGCAGCACTGACAGGGTTACTTCTGGGGCCAACGTCCTGACTTTC. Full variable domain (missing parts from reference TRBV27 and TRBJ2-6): EAQVTQNPRYLITVTGKKLTVTCSQNMNHEYMSWYRQDPGLGLRQIYYSMNVEVTDKGDVPEGYKVSRKEKRNFPLILESPSPNQTSLYFCASSTDRVTSGANVLTFGAGSRLTVL.

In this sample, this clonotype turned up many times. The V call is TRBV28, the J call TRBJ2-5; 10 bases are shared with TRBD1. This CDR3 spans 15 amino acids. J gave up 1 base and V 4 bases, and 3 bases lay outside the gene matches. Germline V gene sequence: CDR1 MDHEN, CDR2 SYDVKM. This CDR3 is CASSSRDRGQETQYF. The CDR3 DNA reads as TGTGCCAGCAGTTCCCGGGACAGGGGCCAAGAGACCCAGTACTTC.

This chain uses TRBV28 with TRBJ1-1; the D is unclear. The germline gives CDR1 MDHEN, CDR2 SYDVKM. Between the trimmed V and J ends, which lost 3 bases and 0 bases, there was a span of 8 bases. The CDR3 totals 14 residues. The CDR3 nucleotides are TGTGCCAGCAGTTTTATGGGGATGAACACTGAAGCTTTCTTT. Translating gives CASSFMGMNTEAFF.

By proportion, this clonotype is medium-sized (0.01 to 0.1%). CDR3 DNA sequence: TGTGCCAGCAGCCAAGAGCTTGTGGAACAGGGTACCTTAAATGAAAAACTGTTTTTT. This translates into CASSQELVEQGTLNEKLFF. The chain is built from TRBV4-2 and TRBJ1-4; the D gene is possibly TRBD1 (6 bases). Germline V lookup: CDR1 LGHNA, CDR2 YNFKEQ. The V gene lost 0 bases and the J gene lost 5 bases, with 22 bases spanning the gap. The CDR3 covers 19 residues.

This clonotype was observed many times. CDR3 residues: CASSLAMDTQYF. CDR3 nucleotides: TGTGCCAGCAGCTTAGCAATGGATACGCAGTATTTT. This rearrangement joins TRBV7-6 to TRBJ2-3; D call uncertain. The V end lost 0 bases, the J end lost 6 bases, and 4 bases lay between the germline ends. Germline CDR1 SGHVS, CDR2 FNYEAQ. This CDR3 comprises 12 residues.

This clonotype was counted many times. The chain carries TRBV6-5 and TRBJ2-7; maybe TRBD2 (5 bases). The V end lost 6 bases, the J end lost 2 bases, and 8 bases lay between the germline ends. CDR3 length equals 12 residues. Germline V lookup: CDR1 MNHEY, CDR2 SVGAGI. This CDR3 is CASSPGAYEQYF. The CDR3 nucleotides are TGTGCCAGCAGCCCCGGGGCCTACGAGCAGTACTTC.

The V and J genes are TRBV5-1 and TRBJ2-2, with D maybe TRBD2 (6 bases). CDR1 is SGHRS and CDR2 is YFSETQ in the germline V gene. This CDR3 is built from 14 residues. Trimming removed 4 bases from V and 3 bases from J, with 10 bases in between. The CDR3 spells CASSDGLHTGELFF. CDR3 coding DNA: TGCGCCAGCAGCGATGGACTACACACCGGGGAGCTGTTTTTT.

This CDR3 is CASSDTNRASEQFF. CDR3 nucleotides: TGTGCCAGCAGTGACACCAACAGGGCCAGTGAGCAGTTCTTC. This chain joins TRBV6-4 and TRBJ2-1, with a possible D match to TRBD1 (6 bases). The V gene's germline CDR1 is MRHNA and CDR2 SNTAGT. V gave up 2 bases and J gave up 9 bases, with 14 bases separating them. The CDR3 is made up of 14 amino acids.

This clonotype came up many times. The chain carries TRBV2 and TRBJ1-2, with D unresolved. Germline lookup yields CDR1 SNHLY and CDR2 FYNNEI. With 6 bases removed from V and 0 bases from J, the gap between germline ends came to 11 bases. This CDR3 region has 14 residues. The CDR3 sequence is CASRAHFTNYGYTF. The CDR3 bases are TGTGCCAGCAGGGCCCATTTCACTAACTATGGCTACACCTTC.

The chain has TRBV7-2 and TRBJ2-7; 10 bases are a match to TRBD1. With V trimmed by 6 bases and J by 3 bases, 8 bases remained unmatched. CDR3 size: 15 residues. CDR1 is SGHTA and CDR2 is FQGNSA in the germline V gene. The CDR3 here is CASSSAGTGVYEQYF. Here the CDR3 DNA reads TGTGCCAGCAGTTCTGCCGGGACAGGGGTCTACGAGCAGTACTTC. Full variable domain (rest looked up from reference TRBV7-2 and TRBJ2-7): GAGVSQSPSNKVTEKGKDVELRCDPISGHTALYWYRQSLGQGLEFLIYFQGNSAPDKSGLPSDRFSAERTGGSVSTLTIQRTQQEDSAVYLCASSSAGTGVYEQYFGPGTRLTVT.

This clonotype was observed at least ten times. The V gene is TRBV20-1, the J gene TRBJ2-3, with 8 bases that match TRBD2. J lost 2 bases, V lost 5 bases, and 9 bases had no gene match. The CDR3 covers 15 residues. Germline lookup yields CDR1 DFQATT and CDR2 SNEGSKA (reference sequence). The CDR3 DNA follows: TGCAGTGCTTCCCGGAGACTAGCGAACACAGATACGCAGTATTTT. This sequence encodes CSASRRLANTDTQYF.

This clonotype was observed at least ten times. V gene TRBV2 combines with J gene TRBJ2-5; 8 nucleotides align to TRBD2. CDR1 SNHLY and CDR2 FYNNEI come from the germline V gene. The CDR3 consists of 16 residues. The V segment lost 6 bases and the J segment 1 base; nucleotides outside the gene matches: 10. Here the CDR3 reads CASSTRGSGVQETQYF. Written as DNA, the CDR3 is TGTGCCAGCAGCACTCGGGGTAGCGGGGTCCAAGAGACCCAGTACTTC. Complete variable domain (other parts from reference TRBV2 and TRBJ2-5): EPEVTQTPSHQVTQMGQEVILRCVPISNHLYFYWYRQILGQKVEFLVSFYNNEISEKSEIFDDQFSVERPDGSNFTLKIRSTKLEDSAMYFCASSTRGSGVQETQYFGPGTRLLVL.

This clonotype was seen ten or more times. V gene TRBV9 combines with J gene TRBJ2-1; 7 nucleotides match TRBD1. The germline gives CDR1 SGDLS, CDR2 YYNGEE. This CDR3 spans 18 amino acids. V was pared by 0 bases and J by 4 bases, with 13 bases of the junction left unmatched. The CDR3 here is CASSVGGGSRLLYNEQFF. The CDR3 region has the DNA TGTGCCAGCAGCGTAGGAGGGGGCAGCCGTCTTTTGTACAATGAGCAGTTCTTC.

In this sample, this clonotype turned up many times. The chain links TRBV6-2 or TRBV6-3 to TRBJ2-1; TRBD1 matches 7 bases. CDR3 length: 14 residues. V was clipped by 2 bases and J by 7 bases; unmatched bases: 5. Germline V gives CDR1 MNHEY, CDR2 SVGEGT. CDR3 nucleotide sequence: TGTGCCAGCAGTTACATAGGGGGCGTAAATGAGCAGTTCTTC. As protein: CASSYIGGVNEQFF.

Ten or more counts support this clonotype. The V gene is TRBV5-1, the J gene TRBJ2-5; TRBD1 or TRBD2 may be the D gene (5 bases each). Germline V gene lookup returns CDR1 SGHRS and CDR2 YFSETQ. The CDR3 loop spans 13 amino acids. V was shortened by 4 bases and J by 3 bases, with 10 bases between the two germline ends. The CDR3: CASSRDGEETQYF. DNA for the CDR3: TGCGCCAGCAGCCGGGACGGCGAAGAGACCCAGTACTTC.

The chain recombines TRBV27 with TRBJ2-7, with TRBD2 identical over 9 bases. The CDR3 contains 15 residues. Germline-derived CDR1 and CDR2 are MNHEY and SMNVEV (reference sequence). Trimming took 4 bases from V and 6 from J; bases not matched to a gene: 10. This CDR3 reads CASSSNSGGAGEQYF. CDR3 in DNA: TGTGCCAGCAGTTCAAATAGCGGGGGCGCGGGCGAGCAGTACTTC.

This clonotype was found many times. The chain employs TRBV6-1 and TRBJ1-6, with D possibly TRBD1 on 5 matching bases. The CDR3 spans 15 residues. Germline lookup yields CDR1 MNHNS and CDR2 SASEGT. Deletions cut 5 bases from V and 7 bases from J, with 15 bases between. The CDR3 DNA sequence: TGTGCCAGCAGTCCAGAGGGACCGAGAAATTCACCCCTCCACTTT. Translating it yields CASSPEGPRNSPLHF.

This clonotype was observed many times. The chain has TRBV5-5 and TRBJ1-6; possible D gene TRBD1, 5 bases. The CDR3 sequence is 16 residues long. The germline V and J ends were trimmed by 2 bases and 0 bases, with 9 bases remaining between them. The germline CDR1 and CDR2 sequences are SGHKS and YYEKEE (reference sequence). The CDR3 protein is CASSLRQSSYNSPLHF. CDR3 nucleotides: TGTGCCAGCAGCTTACGACAGAGCTCCTATAATTCACCCCTCCACTTT.

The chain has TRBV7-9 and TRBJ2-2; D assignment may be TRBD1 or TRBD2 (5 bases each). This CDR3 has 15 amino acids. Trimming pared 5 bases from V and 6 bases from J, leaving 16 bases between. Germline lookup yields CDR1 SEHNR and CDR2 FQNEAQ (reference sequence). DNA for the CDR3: TGTGCCAGCAGCCCGGAGTTTTTGGGGGCCGGGGAGCTGTTTTTT. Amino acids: CASSPEFLGAGELFF.

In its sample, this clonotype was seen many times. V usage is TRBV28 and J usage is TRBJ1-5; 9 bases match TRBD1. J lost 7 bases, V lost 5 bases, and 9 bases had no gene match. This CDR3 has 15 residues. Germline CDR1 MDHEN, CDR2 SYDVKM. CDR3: CASSRGDRVEQPQHF. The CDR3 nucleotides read TGTGCCAGCAGTAGAGGGGACAGGGTTGAACAGCCCCAGCATTTT.

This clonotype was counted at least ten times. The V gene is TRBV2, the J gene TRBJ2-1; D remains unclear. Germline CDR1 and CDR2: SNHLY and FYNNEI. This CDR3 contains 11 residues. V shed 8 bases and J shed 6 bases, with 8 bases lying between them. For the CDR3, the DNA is TGTGCCAGCTCCTACGGCAATGAGCAGTTCTTC. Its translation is CASSYGNEQFF.

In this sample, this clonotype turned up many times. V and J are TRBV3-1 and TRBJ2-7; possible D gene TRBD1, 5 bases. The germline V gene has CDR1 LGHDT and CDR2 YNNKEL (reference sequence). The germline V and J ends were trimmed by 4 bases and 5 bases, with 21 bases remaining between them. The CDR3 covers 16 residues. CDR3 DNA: TGTGCCAGCAGCCGCCGAGGTGGGGCTCGAAATCACGAGCAGTACTTC. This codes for CASSRRGGARNHEQYF.

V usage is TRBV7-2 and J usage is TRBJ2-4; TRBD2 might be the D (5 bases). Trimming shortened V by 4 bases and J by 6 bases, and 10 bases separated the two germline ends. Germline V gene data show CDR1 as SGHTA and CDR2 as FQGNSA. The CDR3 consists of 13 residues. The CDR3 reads CASSSMAGNIQYF. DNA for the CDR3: TGTGCCAGCAGCTCCATGGCGGGAAACATTCAGTACTTC.

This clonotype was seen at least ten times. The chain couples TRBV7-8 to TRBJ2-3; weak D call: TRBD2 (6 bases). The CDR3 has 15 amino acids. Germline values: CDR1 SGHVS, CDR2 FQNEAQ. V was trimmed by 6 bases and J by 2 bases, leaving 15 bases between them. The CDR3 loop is CASSPSERDTDTQYF. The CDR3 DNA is TGTGCCAGCAGTCCTAGCGAGAGAGACACAGATACGCAGTATTTT.